This TCR beta chain was captured by sequencing in a study of CD4+ T cells in melanoma. Study-wide findings and caveats: A reported correlation linked neoantigen-specific CD4+ T cells to CD8+, macrophage and B cell function. Reportedly, melanoma neoantigen-specific CD4+ T cells showed varied differentiation states.

The CDR3 sequence is 13 residues long. Trimming took 4 bases from V and 3 from J, leaving 10 bases between them. Germline V CDR1 and CDR2: SGHRS, YFSETQ. Here immunoSEQ multiplex PCR was the method, and the copy in TCRdb shows in-frame clones only, minus some. The data hold about 140,000 clones, with around 90% observed a single time. As for this clone: Its cognate antigen is unknown.

The chain couples TRBV5-1 to TRBJ1-1, with D hard to call. This clonotype originated in a human donor with melanoma. CDR3 in amino acids: CASSSGWHTEAFF. CDR3 sequence (DNA): TGCGCCAGCAGCAGCGGATGGCACACTGAAGCTTTCTTT.